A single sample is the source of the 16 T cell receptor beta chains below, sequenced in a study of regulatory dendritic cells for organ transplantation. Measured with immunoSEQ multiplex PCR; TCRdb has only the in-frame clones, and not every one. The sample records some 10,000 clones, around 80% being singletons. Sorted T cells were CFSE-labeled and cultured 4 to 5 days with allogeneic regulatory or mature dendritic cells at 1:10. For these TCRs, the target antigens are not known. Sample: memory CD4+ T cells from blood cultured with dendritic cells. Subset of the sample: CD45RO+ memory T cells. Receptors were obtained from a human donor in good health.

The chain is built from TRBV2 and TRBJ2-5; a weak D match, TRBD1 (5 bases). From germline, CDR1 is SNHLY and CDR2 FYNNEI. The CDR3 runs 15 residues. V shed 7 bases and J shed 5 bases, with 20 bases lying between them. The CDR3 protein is CASKSTGLGLETQYF. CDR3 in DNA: TGTGCCAGCAAGAGCACAGGTCTGGGATTGGAGACCCAGTACTTC.

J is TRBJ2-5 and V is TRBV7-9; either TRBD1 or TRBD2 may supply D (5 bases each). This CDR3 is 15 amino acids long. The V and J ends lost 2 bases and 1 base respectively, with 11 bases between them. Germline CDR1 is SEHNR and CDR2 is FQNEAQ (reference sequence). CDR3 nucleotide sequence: TGTGCCAGCAGCTTAAAATTGGGGACCCAAGAGACCCAGTACTTC. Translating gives CASSLKLGTQETQYF.

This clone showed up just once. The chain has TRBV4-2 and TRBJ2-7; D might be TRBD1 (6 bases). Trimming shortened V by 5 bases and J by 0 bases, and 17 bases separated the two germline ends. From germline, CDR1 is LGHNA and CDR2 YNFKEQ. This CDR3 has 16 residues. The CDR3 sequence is CASSAGQSSGSYEQYF. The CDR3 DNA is TGTGCCAGCAGCGCCGGACAGTCTTCTGGCTCCTACGAGCAGTACTTC.

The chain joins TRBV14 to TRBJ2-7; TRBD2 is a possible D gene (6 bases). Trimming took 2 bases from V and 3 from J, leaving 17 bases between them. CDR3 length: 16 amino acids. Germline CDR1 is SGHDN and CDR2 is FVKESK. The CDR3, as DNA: TGTGCCAGCAGCCAATTCGGGGCGGGGTGGAGCTACGAGCAGTACTTC. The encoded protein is CASSQFGAGWSYEQYF.

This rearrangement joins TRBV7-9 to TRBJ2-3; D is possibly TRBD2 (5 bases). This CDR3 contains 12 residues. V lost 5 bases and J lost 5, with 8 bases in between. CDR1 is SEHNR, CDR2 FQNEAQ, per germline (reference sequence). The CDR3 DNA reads TGTGCCAGCAGCCCCGGACTAGATACGCAGTATTTT. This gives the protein CASSPGLDTQYF.

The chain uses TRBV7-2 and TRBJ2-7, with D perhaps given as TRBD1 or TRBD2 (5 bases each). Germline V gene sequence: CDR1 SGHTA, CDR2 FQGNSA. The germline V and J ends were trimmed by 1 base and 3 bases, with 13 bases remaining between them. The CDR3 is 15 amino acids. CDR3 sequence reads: CASSLVGTVDYEQYF. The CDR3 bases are TGTGCCAGCAGCTTAGTTGGGACGGTTGACTACGAGCAGTACTTC.

CDR3 sequence: CASSIQQGPIRYGYTF. The CDR3 nucleotides are TGTGCCAGCAGCATCCAACAGGGCCCCATTAGGTATGGCTACACCTTC. The V gene is TRBV7-2, the J gene TRBJ1-2, with a tentative D call TRBD1 (6 bases). Germline CDR1 SGHTA, CDR2 FQGNSA. This CDR3 has 16 amino acids. V shed 5 bases and J shed 5 bases, with 21 bases lying between them.

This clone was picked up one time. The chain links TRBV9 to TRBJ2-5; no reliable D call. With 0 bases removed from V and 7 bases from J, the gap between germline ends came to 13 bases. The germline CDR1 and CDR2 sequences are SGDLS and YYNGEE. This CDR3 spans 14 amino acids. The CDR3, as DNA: TGTGCCAGCAGCGTAGAGCCTGCTGTGGGGACCCAGTACTTC. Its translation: CASSVEPAVGTQYF. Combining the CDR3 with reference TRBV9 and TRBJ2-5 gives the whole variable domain DSGVTQTPKHLITATGQRVTLRCSPRSGDLSVYWYQQSLDQGLQFLIQYYNGEERAKGNILERFSAQQFPDLHSELNLSSLELGDSALYFCASSVEPAVGTQYFGPGTRLLVL.

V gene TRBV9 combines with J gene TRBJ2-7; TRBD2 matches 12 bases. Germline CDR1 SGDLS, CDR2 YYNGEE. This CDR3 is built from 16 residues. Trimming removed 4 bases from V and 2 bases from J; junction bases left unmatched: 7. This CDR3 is CASSPPPSGRAYEQYF. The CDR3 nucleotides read TGTGCCAGCAGCCCCCCCCCTAGCGGGAGGGCCTACGAGCAGTACTTC. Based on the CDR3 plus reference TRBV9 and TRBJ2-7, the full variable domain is DSGVTQTPKHLITATGQRVTLRCSPRSGDLSVYWYQQSLDQGLQFLIQYYNGEERAKGNILERFSAQQFPDLHSELNLSSLELGDSALYFCASSPPPSGRAYEQYFGPGTRLTVT.

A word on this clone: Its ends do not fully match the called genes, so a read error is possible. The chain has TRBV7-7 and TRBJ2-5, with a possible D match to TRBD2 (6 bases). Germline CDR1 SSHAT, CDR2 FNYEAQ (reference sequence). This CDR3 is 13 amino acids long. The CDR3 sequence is CASSFGGEETQYF. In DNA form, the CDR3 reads TGTGCTAGCAGCTTCGGCGGGGAAGAGACCCAGTACTTC. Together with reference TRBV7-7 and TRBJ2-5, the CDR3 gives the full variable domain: GAGVSQSPRYKVTKRGQDVTLRCDPISSHATLYWYQQALGQGPEFLTYFNYEAQPDKSGLPSDRFSAERPEGSISTLTIQRTEQRDSAMYRCASSFGGEETQYFGPGTRLLVL.

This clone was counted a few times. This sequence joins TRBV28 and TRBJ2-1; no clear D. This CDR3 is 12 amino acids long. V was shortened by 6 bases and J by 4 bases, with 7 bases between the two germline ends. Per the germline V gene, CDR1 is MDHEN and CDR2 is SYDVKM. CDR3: CASSPPYNEQFF. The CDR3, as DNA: TGTGCCAGCAGCCCCCCATACAATGAGCAGTTCTTC.

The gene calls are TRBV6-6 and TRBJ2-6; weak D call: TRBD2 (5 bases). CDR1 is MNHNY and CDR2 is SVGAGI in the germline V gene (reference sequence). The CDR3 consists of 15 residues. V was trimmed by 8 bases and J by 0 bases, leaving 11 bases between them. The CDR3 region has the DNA TGTGCCAGCCTGAGCGAGGGCTCTGGGGCCAACGTCCTGACTTTC. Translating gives CASLSEGSGANVLTF.

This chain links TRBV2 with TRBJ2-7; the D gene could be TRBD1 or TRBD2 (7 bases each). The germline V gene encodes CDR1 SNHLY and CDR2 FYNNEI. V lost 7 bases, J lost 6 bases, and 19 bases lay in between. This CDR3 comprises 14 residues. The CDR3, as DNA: TGTGCCAGCATTCTACAGGGGAGGGGAGGCGAGCAGTACTTC. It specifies CASILQGRGGEQYF.

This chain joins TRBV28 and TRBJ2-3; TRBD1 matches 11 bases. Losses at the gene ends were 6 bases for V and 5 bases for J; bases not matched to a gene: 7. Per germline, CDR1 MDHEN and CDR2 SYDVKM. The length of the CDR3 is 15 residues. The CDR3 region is CASSPGQGAGDTQYF. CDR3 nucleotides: TGTGCCAGCAGCCCCGGACAGGGGGCCGGAGATACGCAGTATTTT.

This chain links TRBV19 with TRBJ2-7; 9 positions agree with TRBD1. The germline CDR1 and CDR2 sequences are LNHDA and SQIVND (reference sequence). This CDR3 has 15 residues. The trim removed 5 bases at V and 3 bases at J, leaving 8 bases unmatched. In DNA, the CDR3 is TGTGCCAGTAGTCTGACCGGGACAGGGAACTACGAGCAGTACTTC. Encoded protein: CASSLTGTGNYEQYF.

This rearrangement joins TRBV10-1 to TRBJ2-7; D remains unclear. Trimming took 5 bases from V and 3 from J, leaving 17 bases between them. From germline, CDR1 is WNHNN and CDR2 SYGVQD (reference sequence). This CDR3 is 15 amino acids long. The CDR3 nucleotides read TGCGCCAGCAGTAGAATCCGGGTAGTGAACTACGAGCAGTACTTC. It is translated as CASSRIRVVNYEQYF.